This T cell receptor beta chain was observed in a study of CD8 T cells in ankylosing spondylitis. General study points: There was a TCR beta motif, made of fewer than 10 highly homologous variants, that appeared characteristic of ankylosing spondylitis blood.

Concerning this clonotype itself: Its target is unknown.

Making use of molecular barcodes, quantitative 5'-RACE generated TCR beta libraries. TCRdb passed the 5' RACE reads through MiXCR, listing each CDR3 protein once. The table has about 480,000 distinct CDR3 sequences, about 15% seen once; the top ten hold approximately 0.97%. This CDR3 contains 15 residues. The J segment lost 0 bases and the V segment lost 4 bases, leaving 5 bases of the junction unmatched. CDR1 is SGHRS and CDR2 is YFSETQ in the germline V gene. The sample consisted of blood, either unsorted or a sorted T cell fraction (not recorded which). The sequence was obtained from a male donor with ankylosing spondylitis. V gene TRBV5-1 combines with J gene TRBJ2-3; 7 bases match TRBD2. CDR3 amino acids: CASSPRDYSTDTQYF. The CDR3 DNA sequence: TGCGCCAGCAGCCCACGGGACTATAGCACAGATACGCAGTATTTT.